Listed here are 27 T cell receptor beta chains from one sample, sequenced in a study of T cells in Graves' hyperthyroidism and ophthalmopathy. Amplification of TCR beta CDR3 regions was performed using RNA transcripts as template. The HTBI primer set served for first-round RT-PCR of the TCR CDR3. TCRdb re-called the multiplex PCR reads through MiXCR, storing one row per CDR3 protein. The table lists fewer than 400,000 distinct CDR3 sequences, more than 20% of them singletons. Sequencing was carried out using blood. Receptors originate from a man in his fifties with Graves' hyperthyroidism.

This clonotype was found a few times. This chain connects TRBV24-1 to TRBJ1-5; D unclear. This CDR3 is built from 16 residues. Deletions cut 4 bases from V and 2 bases from J, with 14 bases between. Germline V gene data show CDR1 as KGHDR and CDR2 as SFDVKD. The CDR3 DNA is TGTGCCACCAGTGACACCCAGACCTACGGCAATCAGCCCCAGCATTTT. Encoded protein: CATSDTQTYGNQPQHF.

In its sample, this clonotype was seen many times. The chain has TRBV28 and TRBJ2-1; D possibly uses TRBD1 or TRBD2 (5 bases each). The CDR3 loop spans 11 amino acids. Germline V CDR1 and CDR2: MDHEN, SYDVKM. The germline V and J ends were trimmed by 2 bases and 11 bases, with 7 bases remaining between them. The CDR3 loop is CASSLRGQQFF. In DNA form, the CDR3 reads TGTGCCAGCAGTTTAAGGGGACAGCAGTTCTTC. The variable domain in full, completed from reference TRBV28 and TRBJ2-1, reads DVKVTQSSRYLVKRTGEKVFLECVQDMDHENMFWYRQDPGLGLRLIYFSYDVKMKEKGDIPEGYSVSREKKERFSLILESASTNQTSMYLCASSLRGQQFFGPGTRLTVL.

Note on this clonotype: The CDR3 does not close with the conserved phenylalanine or tryptophan, likely indicating a read error. The CDR3 DNA sequence: TGCGCCAGCAGTCTCACTGTGACCCCGGGGAGCGCCTACAATGAGCAGTTCCTC. It translates to CASSLTVTPGSAYNEQFL. The chain is built from TRBV28 and TRBJ2-1, with a possible D match to TRBD2 (5 bases). The germline V gene encodes CDR1 MDHEN and CDR2 SYDVKM. CDR3 length: 18 amino acids.

This clonotype was detected ten times or more. The chain uses TRBV28 and TRBJ2-1; D gene uncertain. V gave up 2 bases and J gave up 4 bases, with 12 bases separating them. Germline CDR1 is MDHEN and CDR2 is SYDVKM. CDR3 size: 15 residues. Here the CDR3 DNA reads TGTGCCAGCAGTTTAACGGTATTACTATACAATGAGCAGTTCTTC. It specifies CASSLTVLLYNEQFF.

This clonotype was detected once. One base away lies a much larger clone, so this may be a sequencing read error. The CDR3, as DNA: TGTGCCATCGGATCGTCGACAGGGTCACCCCACCACTTT. It codes for CAIGSSTGSPHHF. This rearrangement joins TRBV10-3 to TRBJ1-6, with 7 bases aligning to TRBD1. The germline V gene encodes CDR1 ENHRY and CDR2 SYGVKD. The CDR3 sequence is 13 residues long.

This clonotype came up many times. The chain links TRBV7-2 to TRBJ2-7; TRBD2 matches at 9 bases. Germline assignment: CDR1 SGHTA and CDR2 FQGNSA. The CDR3 consists of 17 residues. J was trimmed by 4 bases and V by 6 bases; bases with no gene match: 16. Written as DNA, the CDR3 is TGTGCCAGCAGTTCTGCCCGTCTTAGCGGGAGTAGGTACGAGCAGTACTTC. Its translation is CASSSARLSGSRYEQYF.

This clonotype has ten or more counts. CDR3 bases: TGTGCCAGCAGCCGTCTTGGTTCAGGCGAGCAGTACTTC. Translated: CASSRLGSGEQYF. The J gene is TRBJ2-7, the V gene TRBV3-1; D gene unclear. The V gene lost 4 bases and the J gene lost 6 bases, with 13 bases spanning the gap. Germline V CDR1 and CDR2: LGHDT, YNNKEL (reference sequence). The length of the CDR3 is 13 residues.

This chain joins TRBV7-9 and TRBJ1-1; possible D gene TRBD1, 5 bases. Germline V gene lookup returns CDR1 SEHNR and CDR2 FQNEAQ (reference sequence). V lost 10 bases and J 4 bases, leaving 13 bases between the germline ends. The length of the CDR3 is 12 residues. The CDR3 DNA follows: TGTGCCACGGCCCTAGGGGTCACTGAAGCTTTCTTT. This gives the protein CATALGVTEAFF. The full variable domain, its missing parts supplied by reference TRBV7-9 and TRBJ1-1, is DTGVSQNPRHKITKRGQNVTFRCDPISEHNRLYWYRQTLGQGPEFLTYFQNEAQLEKSRLLSDRFSAERPKGSFSTLEIQRTEQGDSAMYLCATALGVTEAFFGQGTRLTVV.

There are a few counts of this clonotype. The genes are TRBV9 and TRBJ2-3, with 11 bases aligning to TRBD1. V was pared by 4 bases and J by 3 bases, with 4 bases of the junction left unmatched. This CDR3 has 15 amino acids. Germline V CDR1 and CDR2: SGDLS, YYNGEE. The CDR3 DNA is TGTGCCAGCAGCCAGGACAGGGGGCGTACAGATACGCAGTATTTT. Its protein product is CASSQDRGRTDTQYF.

This clonotype was found many times. Here the CDR3 DNA reads TGTGCCAGCAACCTCCTCACCGGGACAGGGTCCGAGCAGTACTTC. Residues: CASNLLTGTGSEQYF. The genes are TRBV2 and TRBJ2-7; 9 nucleotides agree with TRBD1. CDR1 and CDR2 from the germline V gene are SNHLY and FYNNEI. The length of the CDR3 is 15 residues. The ends lost 7 bases at V and 6 bases at J; junction bases unmatched: 13.

This clonotype was seen many times. This chain uses TRBV3-1 with TRBJ2-1, with TRBD2 as a possible D gene (5 bases). Per germline, CDR1 LGHDT and CDR2 YNNKEL (reference sequence). There are 15 residues in the CDR3. Trimming removed 4 bases from V and 3 bases from J, with 13 bases in between. CDR3 bases: TGTGCCAGCAGCCCAACTAGGACGGTCTACAATGAGCAGTTCTTC. Translation: CASSPTRTVYNEQFF.

V gene TRBV6-1 combines with J gene TRBJ1-3; D is ambiguous. CDR1 is MNHNS, CDR2 SASEGT, per germline. This CDR3 region has 13 residues. Trimming left V 9 bases short and J 4 bases short, with 13 bases between. This chain's CDR3 is CASRAGSGNTIYF. The CDR3, as DNA: TGTGCCAGTAGAGCAGGCTCCGGAAACACCATATATTTT.

In its sample, this clonotype was seen a few times. The rearrangement uses TRBV7-3 and TRBJ1-1; no clear D. Trimming took off 1 base at V and 7 bases at J, with 10 bases between the two ends. The CDR3 loop spans 13 amino acids. CDR1 and CDR2 (germline): SGHTA, FQGTGA. The CDR3 protein is CASSLNSDFEAFF. The CDR3 DNA is TGTGCCAGCAGCTTAAATTCAGACTTTGAAGCTTTCTTT.

This clonotype appeared a few times. The chain combines TRBV5-8 with TRBJ1-2; possibly TRBD1 for D (5 bases). The CDR3 consists of 14 residues. CDR1 is SGHTS and CDR2 is YDEGEE in the germline V gene. Trimming shortened V by 5 bases and J by 4 bases, and 15 bases separated the two germline ends. The CDR3 coding sequence is TGTGCCAGCAGTTTGCCCGGGGGTAGCTATGGCTACACCTTC. Translation gives CASSLPGGSYGYTF. Full variable domain (remainder filled in from reference TRBV5-8 and TRBJ1-2): EAGVTQSPTHLIKTRGQQATLRCSPISGHTSVYWYQQALGLGLQFLLWYDEGEERNRGNFPPRFSGRQFPNYSSELNVNALELEDSALYLCASSLPGGSYGYTFGSGTRLTVV.

This clonotype appeared many times. The chain has TRBV27 and TRBJ1-1; no clear D gene. V was pared by 2 bases and J by 3 bases, with 7 bases between. Per germline, CDR1 MNHEY and CDR2 SMNVEV (reference sequence). The CDR3 covers 13 residues. CDR3 in DNA: TGTGCCAGCAGTTTAACCGAATACACTGAAGCTTTCTTT. Amino acid sequence: CASSLTEYTEAFF.

This clonotype was detected a few times. The chain recombines TRBV28 with TRBJ1-5, with 7 positions matching TRBD1. The CDR3 runs to 15 residues. CDR1 and CDR2 from the germline V gene are MDHEN and SYDVKM. V gave up 4 bases and J gave up 3 bases; unmatched junction bases: 6. DNA for the CDR3: TGTGCCAGCAGTTCCCCCGGGACAGTCAATCAGCCCCAGCATTTT. Translated, it gives CASSSPGTVNQPQHF.

V usage is TRBV2 and J usage is TRBJ2-6; TRBD1 matches 7 bases. The germline CDR1 and CDR2 sequences are SNHLY and FYNNEI. The CDR3 spans 15 residues. The junction had 4 bases not matched to a gene; V was cut back by 6 bases and J by 2 bases. The CDR3 reads CASSNRGPGANVLTF. The CDR3 nucleotides read TGTGCCAGCAGCAACAGGGGCCCTGGGGCCAACGTCCTGACTTTC.

This clonotype was seen at least ten times. V and J are TRBV5-6 and TRBJ2-4; TRBD1 aligns across 7 bases. The J segment lost 2 bases and the V segment lost 4 bases, leaving 9 bases of the junction unmatched. Germline V gene sequence: CDR1 SGHDT, CDR2 YYEEEE. The CDR3 spans 16 residues. The CDR3: CASSPPGQSPKNIQYF. The CDR3 DNA sequence: TGTGCCAGCAGCCCACCGGGACAGTCGCCCAAAAACATTCAGTACTTC.

The chain recombines TRBV27 with TRBJ2-1; TRBD2 matches 14 bases. The length of the CDR3 is 17 residues. After removal of 4 bases from V and 8 bases from J, the junction contained 10 bases not matched to a gene. CDR1 and CDR2 (germline): MNHEY, SMNVEV (reference sequence). In nucleotides, the CDR3 is TGTGCCAGCAGTTCCAGACTAGCGGGAGGGCCCGGCGATGAGCAGTTCTTC. It encodes CASSSRLAGGPGDEQFF.

There are many counts of this clonotype. This rearrangement joins TRBV3-1 to TRBJ2-7, with D possibly being TRBD1 (5 bases). CDR1 is LGHDT, CDR2 YNNKEL, per germline (reference sequence). This CDR3 comprises 16 residues. V lost 4 bases to trimming and J lost 2 bases, with 18 bases between them. CDR3 amino acids: CASSRKASGFPYEQYF. CDR3 bases: TGTGCCAGCAGCCGTAAAGCATCAGGGTTCCCCTACGAGCAGTACTTC.

The CDR3 region is CASSSEGYNEQFF. Here the CDR3 DNA reads TGTGCCAGCAGCTCAGAAGGGTACAATGAGCAGTTCTTC. This sequence joins TRBV7-2 and TRBJ2-1; D call uncertain. The V gene lost 4 bases and the J gene lost 4 bases, with 8 bases spanning the gap. In germline, CDR1 is SGHTA, CDR2 FQGNSA. The length of the CDR3 is 13 residues.

This clonotype was counted between two and nine times. The J gene is TRBJ2-6, the V gene TRBV29-1, with D unclear. Germline V CDR1 and CDR2: SQVTM, ANQGSEA. This CDR3 is built from 13 residues. Trimming cost V 4 bases and J 0 bases, with 4 bases left between them. In DNA form, the CDR3 reads TGCAGCGTTGTATACTCTGGGGCCAACGTCCTGACTTTC. Its translation is CSVVYSGANVLTF. Supplemented by reference TRBV29-1 and TRBJ2-6, the full variable domain reads SAVISQKPSRDICQRGTSLTIQCQVDSQVTMMFWYRQQPGQSLTLIATANQGSEATYESGFVIDKFPISRPNLTFSTLTVSNMSPEDSSIYLCSVVYSGANVLTFGAGSRLTVL.

This clonotype was detected a few times. The CDR3 DNA follows: TGTGCCAGCAGCTTTTTTGGAGGTGGAAGCGCCTACGAGCAGTACTTC. Protein product: CASSFFGGGSAYEQYF. The rearrangement joins TRBV7-2 to TRBJ2-7; D is possibly TRBD2 (5 bases). Germline V gene data show CDR1 as SGHTA and CDR2 as FQGNSA. Trimming took 3 bases from V and 2 from J, leaving 17 bases between them. The CDR3 is 16 residues long. Full variable domain (remainder filled in from reference TRBV7-2 and TRBJ2-7): GAGVSQSPSNKVTEKGKDVELRCDPISGHTALYWYRQSLGQGLEFLIYFQGNSAPDKSGLPSDRFSAERTGGSVSTLTIQRTQQEDSAVYLCASSFFGGGSAYEQYFGPGTRLTVT.

This clonotype was detected only a few times. J is TRBJ2-2 and V is TRBV3-1, with a tentative D call TRBD1 (5 bases). Germline CDR1 is LGHDT and CDR2 is YNNKEL (reference sequence). V lost 10 bases and J lost 0, with 6 bases in between. This CDR3 region has 12 residues. The CDR3 sequence: CAIQANTGELFF. CDR3 coding DNA: TGTGCCATACAGGCGAACACCGGGGAGCTGTTTTTT.

This clonotype was seen a few times. The chain couples TRBV6-5 to TRBJ2-2; 12 positions match TRBD2. The junction had 6 bases not matched to a gene; V was cut back by 0 bases and J by 4 bases. This CDR3 has 18 residues. Germline values: CDR1 MNHEY, CDR2 SVGAGI. Here the CDR3 reads CASSYSASGRVGTGELFF. The CDR3 nucleotides read TGTGCCAGCAGTTACTCAGCTAGCGGGAGGGTCGGCACCGGGGAGCTGTTTTTT.

The gene calls are TRBV7-2 and TRBJ2-7, with 11 positions matching TRBD2. In germline, CDR1 is SGHTA, CDR2 FQGNSA. V dropped 1 base and J dropped 3; count of bases not matched to a gene: 5. This CDR3 has 16 amino acids. The CDR3 coding sequence is TGTGCCAGCAGCTTAGAAGGGACTAGCGGCCTCTACGAGCAGTACTTC. It specifies CASSLEGTSGLYEQYF.

The V and J genes are TRBV19 and TRBJ2-1, with a possible D match to TRBD2 (5 bases). Germline V gives CDR1 LNHDA, CDR2 SQIVND (reference sequence). The CDR3 is made up of 15 amino acids. V was pared by 8 bases and J by 2 bases, with 16 bases between. The CDR3 region is CASSPRERPYNEQFF. CDR3 sequence (DNA): TGTGCCAGTTCGCCGAGGGAGCGCCCCTACAATGAGCAGTTCTTC. The full variable domain, rest sourced from reference TRBV19 and TRBJ2-1, is DGGITQSPKYLFRKEGQNVTLSCEQNLNHDAMYWYRQDPGQGLRLIYYSQIVNDFQKGDIAEGYSVSREKKESFPLTVTSAQKNPTAFYLCASSPRERPYNEQFFGPGTRLTVL.